This TCR beta chain was documented in a study of shared clonotypes between healthy human individuals. Profiled with immunoSEQ multiplex PCR; TCRdb holds only in-frame clones, not every one. The data show around 1.1 million clones, around 78% seen once. Germline values: CDR1 LNHDA, CDR2 SQIVND (reference sequence). After removal of 5 bases from V and 6 bases from J, the junction contained 14 bases not matched to a gene. The CDR3 length is 16 residues. The V and J genes are TRBV19 and TRBJ1-1; 8 positions agree with TRBD1. Input material: memory CD4+ T cells from PBMCs. The subset is: CD45RA-negative fraction. This clonotype was sampled from a man aged 18 to 35 in good health. Some clones in this sample may be carry-over from other donors' samples. The CDR3 sequence: CASSSGRTGSPAEAFF. CDR3 nucleotide sequence: TGTGCCAGTAGTTCCGGTCGGACAGGGTCCCCAGCTGAAGCTTTCTTT.